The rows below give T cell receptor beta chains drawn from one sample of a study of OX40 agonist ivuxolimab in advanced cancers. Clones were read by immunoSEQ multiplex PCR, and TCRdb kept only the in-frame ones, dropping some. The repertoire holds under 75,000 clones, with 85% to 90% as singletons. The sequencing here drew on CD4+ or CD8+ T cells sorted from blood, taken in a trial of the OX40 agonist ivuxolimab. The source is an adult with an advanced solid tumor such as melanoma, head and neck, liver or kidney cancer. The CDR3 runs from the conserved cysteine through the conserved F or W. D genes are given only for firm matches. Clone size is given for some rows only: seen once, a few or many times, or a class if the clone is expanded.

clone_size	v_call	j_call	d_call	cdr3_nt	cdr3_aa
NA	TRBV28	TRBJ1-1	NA	TGTGCCAGCAGTTATACATTGAACACTGAAGCTTTCTTT	CASSYTLNTEAFF
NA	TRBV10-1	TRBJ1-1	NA	TGCGCCAGCAGTGAGTCAACCACTGAAGCTTTCTTT	CASSESTTEAFF
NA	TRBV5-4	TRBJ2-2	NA	TGTGCCAGCAGCCCAAACCCCACCCCTGGGACCGGGGAGCTGTTTTTT	CASSPNPTPGTGELFF
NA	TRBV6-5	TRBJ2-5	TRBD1	TGTGCCAGCAGCCGGAGTGGGACAGGCCGGGAGACCCAGTACTTC	CASSRSGTGRETQYF
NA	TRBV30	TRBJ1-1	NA	TGTGCCTGGAGCGCGAGGGGTGTCCTAGGGACTGAAGCTTTCTTT	CAWSARGVLGTEAFF
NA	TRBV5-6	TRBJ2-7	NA	TGTGCCAGCAGTCCCCCTGGGCGTGCTCCCTACGAGCAGTACTTC	CASSPPGRAPYEQYF
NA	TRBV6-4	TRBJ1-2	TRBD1	TGTGCCAGCAGTGACCGGGACAGGGGCCCGGGCTATGGCTACACCTTC	CASSDRDRGPGYGYTF
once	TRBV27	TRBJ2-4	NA	TGTGCCAGCAGTTCCATAGCCAAAAACATTCAGTACTTC	CASSSIAKNIQYF
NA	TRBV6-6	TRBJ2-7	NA	TGTGCCAGCAGCGAAAAGAACGAGCAGTACTTC	CASSEKNEQYF
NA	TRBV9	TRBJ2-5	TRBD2	TGTGCCAGCAGCGTAGGGGCAGCGGGGGGCGCCCAAGAGACCCAGTACTTC	CASSVGAAGGAQETQYF
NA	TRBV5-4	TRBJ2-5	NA	TGTGCCAGCAGCTTGGCAGGGGTCCAAGAGACCCAGTACTTC	CASSLAGVQETQYF
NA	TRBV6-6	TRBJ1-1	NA	TGTGCCAGCAGCGACGCAGGGAGCACTGAAGCTTTCTTT	CASSDAGSTEAFF
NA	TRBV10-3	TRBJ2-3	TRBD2	TGTGCCATCAGTGAGTCAACTAGCGGGTCCTATACGCAGTATTTT	CAISESTSGSYTQYF
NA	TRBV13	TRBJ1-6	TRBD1	TGTGCCAGCAGCCCGGACAGGAATTCACCCCTCCACTTT	CASSPDRNSPLHF
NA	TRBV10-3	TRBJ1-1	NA	TGTGCCATCAAGGGAGAGGGTGAAGCTTTCTTT	CAIKGEGEAFF
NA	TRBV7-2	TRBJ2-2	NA	TGTGCCAGCAGCTTACGCCGCCTTAACACCGGGGAGCTGTTTTTT	CASSLRRLNTGELFF
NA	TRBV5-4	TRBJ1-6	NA	TGTGCCAGCAGCAGGAGGCCGGGACACGTATATAATTCACCCCTCCACTTT	CASSRRPGHVYNSPLHF
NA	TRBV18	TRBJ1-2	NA	TGTGCCAGCTCACCAGCAGGCGACTATGGCTACACCTTC	CASSPAGDYGYTF
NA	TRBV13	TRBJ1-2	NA	TGTGCCAGCAGCCTCACAGGGTTAGGAAACTATGGCTACACCTTC	CASSLTGLGNYGYTF
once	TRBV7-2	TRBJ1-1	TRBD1	TGTGCCAGCAGCTTAGACAGGGGGAACACTGAAGCTTTCTTT	CASSLDRGNTEAFF
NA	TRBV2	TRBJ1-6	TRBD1	TGTGCCAGCAGCGCAAGACCGACAGGGAATTCACCCCTCCACTTT	CASSARPTGNSPLHF
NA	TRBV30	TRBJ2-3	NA	TGTGCCTGGCAGCCCTGGCGGGGATGGGCCGATACGCAGTATTTT	CAWQPWRGWADTQYF
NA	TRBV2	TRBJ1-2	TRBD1	TGTGCCAGCAGTGGGGCTCTGAGAACAGGGGGAAAGAATGGCTACACCTTC	CASSGALRTGGKNGYTF
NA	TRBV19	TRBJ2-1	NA	TGTGCCAGTAGTCTCCGGACCCAAAGGTGGAGCTCCTACAATGAGCAGTTCTTC	CASSLRTQRWSSYNEQFF
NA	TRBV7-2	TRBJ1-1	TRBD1	TGTGCCAGCAGCCCGCCCGGACAGGGTTTTGAAGCTTTCTTT	CASSPPGQGFEAFF
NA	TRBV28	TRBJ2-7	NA	TGTGCCAGCAGTTTGGGCACAGGGAAAGCCTACGAGCAGTACTTC	CASSLGTGKAYEQYF
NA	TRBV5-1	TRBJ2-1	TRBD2	TGCGCCAGCAGCGCAACGATAGGGACTAGCGCCAGAAGCTCCTACAATGAGCAGTTCTTC	CASSATIGTSARSSYNEQFF
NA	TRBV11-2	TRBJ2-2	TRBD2	TGTGCCAGCAGCCCTCAAGGTGCGGGAGTAATTACCGGGGAGCTGTTTTTT	CASSPQGAGVITGELFF
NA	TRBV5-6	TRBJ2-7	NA	TGTGCCAGCAGCTTTCTACAGGGAGTCTACGAGCAGTACTTC	CASSFLQGVYEQYF
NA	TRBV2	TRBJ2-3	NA	TGTGCCAGCAGCAAACCAGGCACAGATACGCAGTATTTT	CASSKPGTDTQYF
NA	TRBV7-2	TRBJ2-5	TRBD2	TGTGCCAGCAGCTTTAGCGGGAACCAAGAGACCCAGTACTTC	CASSFSGNQETQYF
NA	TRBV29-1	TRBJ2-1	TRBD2	TGCAGCGTTGAAGATCGGCGGGGGGGGCCTAATGAGCAGTTCTTC	CSVEDRRGGPNEQFF
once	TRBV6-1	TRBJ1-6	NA	TGTGCCAGCACCGGGAGGTCCTATAATTCACCCCTCCACTTT	CASTGRSYNSPLHF
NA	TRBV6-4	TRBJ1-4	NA	TGTGCCAGCAGTGAAGTGTTGGGTGAAAAACTGTTTTTT	CASSEVLGEKLFF
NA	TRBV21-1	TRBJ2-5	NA	TGTGCCAGCAGCTTACTCCTCAGAGGGGACAGTCAAGAGACCCAGTACTTC	CASSLLLRGDSQETQYF
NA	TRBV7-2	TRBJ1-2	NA	TGTGCCAGCAGCTTAGGGAGGACAGCGACTAACTATGGCTACACCTTC	CASSLGRTATNYGYTF
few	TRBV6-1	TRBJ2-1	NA	TGTGCCAGCAGTTCCTGGGATAATGAGCAGTTCTTC	CASSSWDNEQFF
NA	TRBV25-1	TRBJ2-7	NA	TGTGCCAGCAGGTTGAGCGGAGGGAGTTACGAGCAGTACTTC	CASRLSGGSYEQYF
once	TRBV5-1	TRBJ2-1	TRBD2	TGCGCCAGCAGCCCGCTACTAGCGGCGAACAATGAGCAGTTCTTC	CASSPLLAANNEQFF
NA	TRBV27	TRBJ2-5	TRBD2	TGTGCCAGCAGTTTATCCGCGGGAGGGGGGGAGACCCAGTACTTC	CASSLSAGGGETQYF
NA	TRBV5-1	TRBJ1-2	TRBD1	TGCGCCAGCAGCTTGGACGGGACAGGGCGTGATGGCTACACCTTC	CASSLDGTGRDGYTF
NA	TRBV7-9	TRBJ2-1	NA	TGTGCCAGCAGCCCGGTGGCCAATGAGCAGTTCTTC	CASSPVANEQFF
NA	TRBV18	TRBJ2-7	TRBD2	TGTGCCAGCTCATCGTCCAGCGGGATGGCCTACGAGCAGTACTTC	CASSSSSGMAYEQYF